This TCR beta chain was captured by sequencing in a study of T-cell reconstitution after alpha-beta-depleted transplantation in children. The V gene lost 0 bases and the J gene lost 4 bases, with 10 bases spanning the gap. Germline CDR1 and CDR2: MGHRA and YSYEKL. The length of the CDR3 is 15 residues. This sample's TCRbeta library carried unique molecular identifier barcodes. TCRdb re-analysed the PCR reads in MiXCR, keeping a single row per CDR3 protein. This sample yields over 300,000 distinct CDR3 sequences, of which 10% are seen a single time; 2.4% belongs to the top ten. The source material was PBMCs from the stem cell graft donor, sampled from the stem cell graft. The TCR comes from a human donor who donated a stem cell graft to a child with acute lymphoblastic leukemia. The chain uses TRBV4-1 and TRBJ1-3, with D uncertain. CDR3 in amino acids: CASSQDEGRGNTIYF. The CDR3 region has the DNA TGCGCCAGCAGCCAAGACGAAGGGCGAGGAAACACCATATATTTT.